The 2 T cell receptor beta chains below were found in one sample sequenced in a study of T cells after yellow fever vaccination. MiXCR, run by TCRdb on the 5' RACE reads, gives a single entry per CDR3 protein. The sample includes approximately 330,000 distinct CDR3 sequences, 9.5% to 15% of them seen just once. The sequencing here drew on CD4+ T cells sorted from PBMCs, taken 15 days after the yellow fever booster vaccination. The receptors stem from a man aged 18 to 29 who received the YFV17D yellow fever vaccine.

This clonotype has only a few counts. J is TRBJ1-1 and V is TRBV6-6, with D possibly TRBD1 on 5 matching bases. Germline-derived CDR1 and CDR2 are MNHNY and SVGAGI (reference sequence). The CDR3 loop spans 11 amino acids. Trimming took 11 bases from V and 3 from J, leaving 10 bases between them. CDR3 amino acids: CAGGGDTEAFF. CDR3 sequence (DNA): TGTGCCGGGGGAGGGGACACTGAAGCTTTCTTT.

This clonotype was counted between two and nine times. This chain joins TRBV5-4 and TRBJ2-1; 7 bases are a match to TRBD1. V lost 4 bases to trimming and J lost 0 bases; unmatched junction nucleotides: 16. This CDR3 comprises 19 residues. Germline loops: CDR1 SGHNT, CDR2 YYREEE (reference sequence). The CDR3 DNA reads TGTGCCAGCAGCCAGGGGACAGTCTTTCGACCGAGCTCCTACAATGAGCAGTTCTTC. This encodes CASSQGTVFRPSSYNEQFF.